This T cell receptor beta chain was recorded in a study of T cell changes during pregnancy in multiple sclerosis. The V and J ends lost 4 bases and 8 bases respectively, with 24 bases between them. The CDR3 is 16 residues long. Germline CDR1 and CDR2: SGHRS and YFSETQ. Sequencing was performed with immunoSEQ multiplex PCR; in TCRdb, only in-frame clones are kept and a portion is missing. This table has roughly 50,000 clones, 80% to 95% appearing once. The source was CD4+ T cells from peripheral blood mononuclear cells, collected in the third trimester of pregnancy. This TCR was sampled from a female donor with multiple sclerosis, enrolled in a pregnancy study. The chain combines TRBV5-1 with TRBJ1-2; D is possibly TRBD1 (5 bases). The CDR3 sequence is CASSPREGRQVYGYTF. CDR3 in DNA: TGCGCCAGCAGCCCGCGGGAGGGGCGCCAAGTCTACGGCTACACCTTC.